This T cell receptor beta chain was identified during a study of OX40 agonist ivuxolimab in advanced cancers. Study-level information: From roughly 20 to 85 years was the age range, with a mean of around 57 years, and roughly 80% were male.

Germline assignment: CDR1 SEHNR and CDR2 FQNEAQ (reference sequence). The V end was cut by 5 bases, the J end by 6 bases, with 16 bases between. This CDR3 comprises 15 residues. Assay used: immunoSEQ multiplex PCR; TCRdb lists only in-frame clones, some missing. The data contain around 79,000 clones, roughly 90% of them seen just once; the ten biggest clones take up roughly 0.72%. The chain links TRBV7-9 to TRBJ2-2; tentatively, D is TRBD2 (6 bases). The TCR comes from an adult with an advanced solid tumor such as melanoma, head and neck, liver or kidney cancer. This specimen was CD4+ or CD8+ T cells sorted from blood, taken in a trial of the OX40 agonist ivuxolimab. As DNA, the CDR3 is TGTGCCAGCAGCGCGGGACTCCGACTAGCCGGGGAGCTGTTTTTT. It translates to CASSAGLRLAGELFF. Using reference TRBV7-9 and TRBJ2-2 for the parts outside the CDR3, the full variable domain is DTGVSQNPRHKITKRGQNVTFRCDPISEHNRLYWYRQTLGQGPEFLTYFQNEAQLEKSRLLSDRFSAERPKGSFSTLEIQRTEQGDSAMYLCASSAGLRLAGELFFGEGSRLTVL.